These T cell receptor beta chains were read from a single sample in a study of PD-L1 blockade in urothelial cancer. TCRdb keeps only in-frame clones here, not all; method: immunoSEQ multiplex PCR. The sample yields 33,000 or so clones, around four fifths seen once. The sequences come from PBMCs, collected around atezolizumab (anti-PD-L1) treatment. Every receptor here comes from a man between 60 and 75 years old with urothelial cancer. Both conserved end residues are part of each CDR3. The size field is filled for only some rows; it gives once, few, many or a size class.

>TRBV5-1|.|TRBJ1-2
CASRTDAYGYTF
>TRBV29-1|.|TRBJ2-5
CSVEFSGGAGTQYF
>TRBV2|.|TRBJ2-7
CASCRGRGHYEQYF
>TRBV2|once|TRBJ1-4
CASSEALRGRGEKLFF
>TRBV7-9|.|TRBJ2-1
CASSSGTSFPLNEQFF
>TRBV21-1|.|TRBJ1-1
CASSKSYAHLHTEAFF
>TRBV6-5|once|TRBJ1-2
CASSYARTGGNYGYTF
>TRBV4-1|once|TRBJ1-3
CASSQVAPPFLGNTIYF
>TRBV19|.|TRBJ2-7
CASSISGNSYEQYF
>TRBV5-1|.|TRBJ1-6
CASSPQGAYSPLHF
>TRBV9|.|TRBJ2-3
CASSPQSQGGRRFTDTQYF
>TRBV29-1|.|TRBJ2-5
CSVDLFGRTEETQYF
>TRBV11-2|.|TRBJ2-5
CASSLRGRGTETQYF
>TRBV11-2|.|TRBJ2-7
CASSTLRAYEQYF
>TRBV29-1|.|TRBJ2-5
CSGGGLQETQYF
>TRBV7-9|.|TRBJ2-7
CASSRRDSSEQYF
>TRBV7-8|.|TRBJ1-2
CASSGQGAHGYTF
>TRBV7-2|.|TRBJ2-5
CASSLSPTGVQYF
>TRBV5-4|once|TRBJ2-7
CASSLAAGSGEQYF
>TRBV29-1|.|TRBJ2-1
CSVEASGRQYNEQFF
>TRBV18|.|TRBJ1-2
CASSPQPLAGNYGYTF
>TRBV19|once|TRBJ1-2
CASSIGGTRGDYGYTF
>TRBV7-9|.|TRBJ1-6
CASSLDRDAPLHF
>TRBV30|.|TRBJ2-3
CAWREQGWSDTQYF
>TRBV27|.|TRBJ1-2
CASSSQSIMGQALWSYTF
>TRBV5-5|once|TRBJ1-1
CASSLTGSNTEAFF
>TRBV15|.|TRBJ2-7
CATSRGGGGYEQYF
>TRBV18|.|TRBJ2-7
CASSLNGGGSDEQYF
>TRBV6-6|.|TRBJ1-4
CATGMANEKLFF
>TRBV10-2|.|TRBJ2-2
CASSRVNTGELFF
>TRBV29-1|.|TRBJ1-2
CSGTDNYGYTF
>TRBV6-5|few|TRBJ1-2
CASSTDRGRGPGYTF
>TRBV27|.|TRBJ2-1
CASSYTRGGSYNEQFF
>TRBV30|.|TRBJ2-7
CAWSTGGYEQYF
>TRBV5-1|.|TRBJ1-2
CASSSQAEGYTF
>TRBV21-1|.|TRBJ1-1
CASVRSGNREEAFF
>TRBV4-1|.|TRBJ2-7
CASSQGTGGTYEQYF
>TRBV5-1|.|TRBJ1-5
CASSWGDQGINQPQHF
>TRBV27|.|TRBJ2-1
CASRPRGTLESEEQFF
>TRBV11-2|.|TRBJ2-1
CASSPPVGTRPRGEQFF
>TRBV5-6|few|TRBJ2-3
CASSFPYGGRDTDTQYF
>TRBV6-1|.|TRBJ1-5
CASSEFPGSQPQHF
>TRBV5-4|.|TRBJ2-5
CASSGEGSETQYF
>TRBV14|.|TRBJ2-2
CASSPRIAGELFF
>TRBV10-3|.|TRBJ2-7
CAISDPDSPEQYF
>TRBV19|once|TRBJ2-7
CAVGGQDNEQYF
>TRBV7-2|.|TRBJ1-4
CASSLARQQEKFF
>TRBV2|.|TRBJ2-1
CASNLLAGVDNEQFF
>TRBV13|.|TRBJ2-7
CASSLGTSGFTYEQYF
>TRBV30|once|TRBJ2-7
CAWGQGPYEQYF
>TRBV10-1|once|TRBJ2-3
CASSDSMAGVRSDTQYF
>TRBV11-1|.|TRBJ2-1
CASSEGLHNEQFF
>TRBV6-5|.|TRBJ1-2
CASSYGTGDYGYTF